The 23 T cell receptor beta chains listed next were all sequenced from one sample in a study of OX40 agonist ivuxolimab in advanced cancers. TCRdb keeps only in-frame clones here, not all; method: immunoSEQ multiplex PCR. The sample gives some 70,000 clones, around four fifths of which show up once; approximately 6% is in the top ten. Specimen: CD4+ or CD8+ T cells sorted from blood, collected in a trial of the OX40 agonist ivuxolimab. The receptors shown here come from an adult with an advanced solid tumor such as melanoma, head and neck, liver or kidney cancer.

This clone has just one count. V and J are TRBV28 and TRBJ2-3, with D perhaps given as TRBD1 or TRBD2 (5 bases each). The CDR3 spans 13 residues. Germline V lookup: CDR1 MDHEN, CDR2 SYDVKM. Trimming took 2 bases from V and 6 from J, leaving 9 bases between them. This chain's CDR3 is CASSLGREDTQYF. In DNA, the CDR3 is TGTGCCAGCAGTTTAGGCAGGGAGGATACGCAGTATTTT. The full variable domain, with the rest looked up from reference TRBV28 and TRBJ2-3, is DVKVTQSSRYLVKRTGEKVFLECVQDMDHENMFWYRQDPGLGLRLIYFSYDVKMKEKGDIPEGYSVSREKKERFSLILESASTNQTSMYLCASSLGREDTQYFGPGTRLTVL.

The V gene is TRBV10-3, the J gene TRBJ1-4, with 8 positions matching TRBD1. J lost 8 bases, V lost 6 bases, and 8 bases had no gene match. CDR1 ENHRY and CDR2 SYGVKD come from the germline V gene. The CDR3 loop spans 14 amino acids. This chain's CDR3 is CAIRETGVGEKLFF. The DNA of the CDR3 is TGTGCCATCAGGGAGACAGGGGTGGGCGAAAAACTGTTTTTT.

The chain is built from TRBV10-1 and TRBJ2-2; 9 bases are shared with TRBD1. V trimming: 0 bases; J trimming: 0 bases; junction bases outside the gene matches: 2. CDR1 WNHNN and CDR2 SYGVQD come from the germline V gene (reference sequence). CDR3 length equals 17 residues. The CDR3 reads CASSESDRGTNTGELFF. The DNA for the CDR3 is TGCGCCAGCAGTGAGTCCGACAGGGGGACGAACACCGGGGAGCTGTTTTTT.

CDR3 sequence (DNA): TGTGCCAGCAGATGGCAGGGGTCCAATCAGCCCCAGCATTTT. This codes for CASRWQGSNQPQHF. V and J are TRBV28 and TRBJ1-5; perhaps TRBD1 as D (6 bases). Per the germline V gene, CDR1 is MDHEN and CDR2 is SYDVKM. The V end was cut by 6 bases, the J end by 3 bases, with 12 bases between. The CDR3 length is 14 residues.

This chain connects TRBV11-2 to TRBJ2-2; 9 nucleotides line up with TRBD2. V was pared by 7 bases and J by 7 bases, with 10 bases of the junction left unmatched. The CDR3 extends over 15 amino acids. Germline assignment: CDR1 SGHAT and CDR2 FQNNGV. The CDR3 nucleotides read TGTGCCAGCACCCTGACTAGCGGACGGCACGGGGAGCTGTTTTTT. It codes for CASTLTSGRHGELFF.

V is TRBV30 and J is TRBJ2-3; TRBD1 matches at 7 bases. CDR3 length: 14 amino acids. After removal of 3 bases from V and 4 bases from J, the junction contained 7 bases not matched to a gene. Germline V CDR1 and CDR2: GTSNPN, SVGIG (reference sequence). CDR3 protein: CAWSTGAIADTQYF. The CDR3 bases are TGTGCCTGGAGCACAGGGGCGATCGCAGATACGCAGTATTTT.

The chain has TRBV5-1 and TRBJ2-5, with 10 bases fitting TRBD2. Germline V gene lookup returns CDR1 SGHRS and CDR2 YFSETQ. With V trimmed by 0 bases and J by 3 bases, 2 bases remained unmatched. This CDR3 comprises 15 residues. In DNA form, the CDR3 reads TGCGCCAGCAGCTTGGGGACTAGCGGAAAAGAGACCCAGTACTTC. It translates to CASSLGTSGKETQYF.

The V and J genes are TRBV6-5 and TRBJ2-1; 9 bases align to TRBD2. Germline V lookup: CDR1 MNHEY, CDR2 SVGAGI. CDR3 length: 15 amino acids. The V and J ends lost 4 bases and 10 bases, in that order; junction bases with no gene match: 11. The CDR3 sequence is CASSLGTSPGREQFF. The CDR3 DNA follows: TGTGCCAGCAGTTTAGGGACTAGCCCAGGAAGGGAGCAGTTCTTC.

J is TRBJ2-3 and V is TRBV21-1; TRBD1 is the table's D call, not checked against the DNA. TRBV21-1 is a documented pseudogene. This CDR3 has 14 amino acids. The CDR3 DNA reads as TGTGCCAGCAGCGGGACACCCGGCACAGATACGCAGTATTTT. Translated, it gives CASSGTPGTDTQYF.

This clone is a singleton in its sample. The genes are TRBV6-5 and TRBJ2-4; D remains unclear. Germline CDR1 reads MNHEY; CDR2 reads SVGAGI. The ends were cut back, 6 bases at V and 0 bases at J, with 6 bases in the middle. The CDR3 loop spans 13 amino acids. CDR3 bases: TGTGCCAGCAGGAGTCTAGCCAAAAACATTCAGTACTTC. This codes for CASRSLAKNIQYF.

V is TRBV19 and J is TRBJ1-1; tentatively, D is TRBD1 (6 bases). This CDR3 spans 14 amino acids. Looked up from germline, CDR1 is LNHDA and CDR2 is SQIVND (reference sequence). The V and J ends lost 4 bases and 6 bases respectively, with 15 bases between them. The CDR3 here is CASSTEGGLAEAFF. CDR3 DNA sequence: TGTGCCAGTAGTACCGAAGGGGGACTCGCTGAAGCTTTCTTT.

V and J are TRBV6-6 and TRBJ2-5, with D perhaps being TRBD1 or TRBD2 (5 bases each). Germline CDR1 is MNHNY and CDR2 is SVGAGI (reference sequence). Trimming shortened V by 6 bases and J by 2 bases, and 7 bases separated the two germline ends. The length of the CDR3 is 12 residues. In nucleotides, the CDR3 is TGTGCCAGCAGCAGGGAGCAAGAGACCCAGTACTTC. It is translated as CASSREQETQYF.

The chain is built from TRBV7-8 and TRBJ2-3; no clear D. Trimming cost V 5 bases and J 2 bases, with 14 bases left between them. Germline V gives CDR1 SGHVS, CDR2 FQNEAQ. This CDR3 spans 15 amino acids. The CDR3 spells CASSAEGWSTDTQYF. The CDR3 DNA follows: TGTGCCAGCAGCGCAGAAGGATGGTCCACAGATACGCAGTATTTT.

This rearrangement joins TRBV5-5 to TRBJ1-2, with TRBD1 matching 8 bases. Looked up from germline, CDR1 is SGHKS and CDR2 is YYEKEE (reference sequence). The V and J ends lost 4 bases and 8 bases, in that order; junction bases with no gene match: 7. The CDR3 sequence is 13 residues long. CDR3 sequence (DNA): TGTGCCAGCAGCCCGACAGGGGTTAAAGGCTACACCTTC. Translation: CASSPTGVKGYTF.

The rearrangement uses TRBV5-6 and TRBJ1-1; 7 nucleotides line up with TRBD1. The CDR3 is made up of 14 amino acids. The germline V gene encodes CDR1 SGHDT and CDR2 YYEEEE. After removal of 4 bases from V and 1 base from J, the junction contained 4 bases not matched to a gene. CDR3 residues: CASSRGLGNTEAFF. The CDR3 coding sequence is TGTGCCAGCAGCAGGGGGCTTGGGAACACTGAAGCTTTCTTT.

The chain couples TRBV19 to TRBJ2-7; 11 positions agree with TRBD2. The CDR3 is made up of 15 amino acids. Germline CDR1 reads LNHDA; CDR2 reads SQIVND (reference sequence). Trimming at V came to 4 bases and at J to 7 bases, leaving 9 bases not matched to a gene. The CDR3 reads CASSTRLAGREEQYV. The CDR3 nucleotides read TGTGCCAGTAGTACCCGACTAGCGGGGCGAGAAGAGCAGTACGTC.

This chain connects TRBV7-9 to TRBJ2-5; 9 nucleotides agree with TRBD2. The CDR3 sequence is 15 residues long. CDR1 and CDR2 (germline): SEHNR, FQNEAQ (reference sequence). V gave up 4 bases and J gave up 4 bases; unmatched junction bases: 7. The CDR3 DNA sequence: TGTGCCAGCAGCTCCGGAAATAGCGGGGGAGAGACCCAGTACTTC. Protein sequence: CASSSGNSGGETQYF.

This chain connects TRBV7-6 to TRBJ1-1; 7 bases map to TRBD1. CDR1 is SGHVS, CDR2 FNYEAQ, per germline. This CDR3 contains 13 residues. J lost 11 bases, V lost 5 bases, and 11 bases had no gene match. Here the CDR3 reads CASSPGGGTVAFF. CDR3 DNA sequence: TGTGCCAGCAGCCCAGGGGGAGGGACTGTTGCTTTCTTT.

V and J are TRBV11-2 and TRBJ2-3; 7 positions match TRBD1. The germline CDR1 and CDR2 sequences are SGHAT and FQNNGV. This CDR3 is built from 15 residues. J lost 2 bases, V lost 5 bases, and 7 bases had no gene match. CDR3 sequence: CASSPRQGFTDTQYF. The CDR3 DNA reads as TGTGCCAGCAGCCCGCGACAGGGATTCACAGATACGCAGTATTTT.

The CDR3 reads CASSWLYDETNTQYF. CDR3 DNA: TGTGCCAGCAGTTGGCTCTACGACGAGACAAATACGCAGTATTTT. The chain employs TRBV28 and TRBJ2-3, with D hard to call. The CDR3 sequence is 15 residues long. Trimming shortened V by 4 bases and J by 7 bases, and 18 bases separated the two germline ends. Germline V gene lookup returns CDR1 MDHEN and CDR2 SYDVKM.

The chain couples TRBV14 to TRBJ2-1; no firm D call. The CDR3 has 14 amino acids. V lost 4 bases to trimming and J lost 3 bases, with 10 bases between them. Germline V gives CDR1 SGHDN, CDR2 FVKESK. The CDR3: CASSPSTDYNEQFF. The CDR3 region has the DNA TGTGCCAGCAGCCCCTCGACCGACTACAATGAGCAGTTCTTC.

This rearrangement joins TRBV18 to TRBJ2-3; 10 bases fit TRBD2. Looked up from germline, CDR1 is KGHSH and CDR2 is LQKENI. The CDR3 spans 17 residues. After removal of 0 bases from V and 4 bases from J, the junction contained 7 bases not matched to a gene. The CDR3 nucleotides are TGTGCCAGCTCACCACCGACGCTAGCGGGAGATTCAGATACGCAGTATTTT. This translates into CASSPPTLAGDSDTQYF.

The chain recombines TRBV5-8 with TRBJ2-7; D not resolved. In germline, CDR1 is SGHTS, CDR2 YDEGEE. Trimming pared 4 bases from V and 5 bases from J, leaving 10 bases between. The CDR3 sequence is 12 residues long. The CDR3 DNA sequence: TGTGCCAGCAGCCACCCGATTGACGAGCAGTACTTC. Translation: CASSHPIDEQYF.